Each of the 15 T cell receptor beta chains below was sequenced from the same sample in a study of early T cells in non-severe SARS-CoV-2 infection. Each CDR3 protein is one row after TCRdb ran MiXCR on the 5' RACE reads. This table holds roughly 56,000 distinct CDR3 sequences, approximately 8.4% found once. The specimen sequenced was whole blood. These receptors originate from an adult who was a healthcare worker with PCR-confirmed SARS-CoV-2 infection or an uninfected control (not recorded which).

This clonotype was seen more than once but under ten times. This sequence joins TRBV5-1 and TRBJ2-3; 7 bases line up with TRBD2. The germline V gene encodes CDR1 SGHRS and CDR2 YFSETQ. This CDR3 spans 14 amino acids. The trim removed 6 bases at V and 0 bases at J, leaving 4 bases unmatched. The CDR3 protein is CASKSGTSTDTQYF. CDR3 nucleotides: TGCGCCAGCAAAAGCGGGACTAGCACAGATACGCAGTATTTT.

The V and J genes are TRBV7-6 and TRBJ1-1; D is undetermined. This CDR3 region has 13 residues. With 4 bases removed from V and 1 base from J, the gap between germline ends came to 7 bases. Germline V gene sequence: CDR1 SGHVS, CDR2 FNYEAQ. CDR3 coding DNA: TGTGCCAGCAGCTCGCAAAGGAACACTGAAGCTTTCTTT. Protein: CASSSQRNTEAFF.

This clonotype was recorded a few times. The chain links TRBV5-1 to TRBJ2-7; D ambiguous. Germline assignment: CDR1 SGHRS and CDR2 YFSETQ. The CDR3 runs to 14 residues. V gave up 0 bases and J gave up 1 base, with 8 bases separating them. The CDR3: CASSLGSPSYEQYF. In DNA, the CDR3 is TGCGCCAGCAGCTTGGGCTCCCCGTCCTACGAGCAGTACTTC.

A few counts support this clonotype. CDR3: CASSQVAVGETQYF. DNA of the CDR3: TGCGCCAGCAGCCAAGTTGCGGTTGGAGAGACCCAGTACTTC. This chain connects TRBV4-1 to TRBJ2-5; D not certain. Trimming left V 1 base short and J 4 bases short, with 10 bases between. The CDR3 consists of 14 residues. Germline-derived CDR1 and CDR2 are MGHRA and YSYEKL.

This clonotype was seen at least ten times. V gene TRBV2 combines with J gene TRBJ2-7; 7 bases are shared with TRBD1. The germline CDR1 and CDR2 sequences are SNHLY and FYNNEI. The junction had 10 bases not matched to a gene; V was cut back by 6 bases and J by 5 bases. This CDR3 has 14 residues. The CDR3 DNA reads TGTGCCAGCAGGGCCGGGACAGACAACAACGAGCAGTACTTC. It is translated as CASRAGTDNNEQYF.

The chain uses TRBV7-9 and TRBJ1-6; D gene unclear. Germline values: CDR1 SEHNR, CDR2 FQNEAQ (reference sequence). This CDR3 has 15 amino acids. Trimming took off 6 bases at V and 10 bases at J, with 19 bases between the two ends. Here the CDR3 reads CASSSLGSLGSPLHF. CDR3 DNA: TGTGCCAGCAGTTCTCTCGGCTCTCTGGGATCACCCCTCCACTTT. Full variable domain (missing parts from reference TRBV7-9 and TRBJ1-6): DTGVSQNPRHKITKRGQNVTFRCDPISEHNRLYWYRQTLGQGPEFLTYFQNEAQLEKSRLLSDRFSAERPKGSFSTLEIQRTEQGDSAMYLCASSSLGSLGSPLHFGNGTRLTVT.

There are a few counts of this clonotype. This chain uses TRBV20-1 with TRBJ2-2; 10 bases line up with TRBD1. Trimming removed 2 bases from V and 4 bases from J; junction bases left unmatched: 4. The length of the CDR3 is 15 residues. CDR1 is DFQATT, CDR2 SNEGSKA, per germline (reference sequence). The CDR3, as DNA: TGCAGTGCTAGAACCGGGACAGGGGCCACCGGGGAGCTGTTTTTT. It translates to CSARTGTGATGELFF.

This clonotype was observed at least ten times. The chain couples TRBV28 to TRBJ1-1; D might be TRBD1 (5 bases). From germline, CDR1 is MDHEN and CDR2 SYDVKM. V dropped 6 bases and J dropped 1 base, with 9 bases sitting between them. The CDR3 is 13 amino acids. The CDR3 reads CASRLRGNTEAFF. The CDR3, as DNA: TGTGCCAGCAGGCTAAGGGGGAACACTGAAGCTTTCTTT. Complete variable domain (other parts from reference TRBV28 and TRBJ1-1): DVKVTQSSRYLVKRTGEKVFLECVQDMDHENMFWYRQDPGLGLRLIYFSYDVKMKEKGDIPEGYSVSREKKERFSLILESASTNQTSMYLCASRLRGNTEAFFGQGTRLTVV.

The sample holds a few counts of this clonotype. V usage is TRBV29-1 and J usage is TRBJ2-7; D call uncertain. CDR1 is SQVTM, CDR2 ANQGSEA, per germline. This CDR3 spans 13 amino acids. Trimming pared 4 bases from V and 2 bases from J, leaving 12 bases between. CDR3 sequence reads: CSVVLTTAYEQYF. For the CDR3, the DNA is TGCAGCGTTGTACTAACAACCGCCTACGAGCAGTACTTC.

This clonotype was counted at least ten times. This sequence joins TRBV2 and TRBJ1-5; 8 bases agree with TRBD1. The V gene's germline CDR1 is SNHLY and CDR2 FYNNEI. The V gene end was trimmed by 6 bases and the J gene end by 6 bases; junction bases not matched to a gene: 1. This CDR3 contains 12 residues. DNA for the CDR3: TGTGCCAGCAGGCAGGGGGCTCAGCCCCAGCATTTT. Translation: CASRQGAQPQHF.

This clonotype was seen a handful of times. The V call is TRBV3-1, the J call TRBJ1-4, with D perhaps matching TRBD1 (6 bases). Germline V gene lookup returns CDR1 LGHDT and CDR2 YNNKEL (reference sequence). This CDR3 is built from 14 residues. Trimming took off 4 bases at V and 8 bases at J, with 14 bases between the two ends. The CDR3 coding sequence is TGTGCCAGCAGCCTGACAGGTTATGGGGAAAAACTGTTTTTT. Translation gives CASSLTGYGEKLFF.

This clonotype was counted a few times. The V call is TRBV5-1, the J call TRBJ2-3; 7 positions agree with TRBD1. The CDR3 length is 14 residues. Germline loops: CDR1 SGHRS, CDR2 YFSETQ. After removal of 6 bases from V and 2 bases from J, the junction contained 6 bases not matched to a gene. The CDR3 nucleotides are TGCGCCAGCAATCAGGGGGAGTTCACAGATACGCAGTATTTT. Protein sequence: CASNQGEFTDTQYF.

This clonotype was seen a handful of times. The chain is built from TRBV2 and TRBJ2-7; D is perhaps TRBD2 (6 bases). The CDR3 contains 14 residues. Germline CDR1 SNHLY, CDR2 FYNNEI. Trimming stripped 7 bases from V and 2 bases from J, with 15 bases between. CDR3 nucleotide sequence: TGTGCCAGCACCGGCGCGGGGCCCCCCTACGAGCAGTACTTC. Its translation: CASTGAGPPYEQYF.

This clonotype has a count of ten or more. V gene TRBV20-1 combines with J gene TRBJ2-1; tentative D call: TRBD2 (5 bases). In germline, CDR1 is DFQATT, CDR2 SNEGSKA (reference sequence). The CDR3 has 13 residues. The V gene lost 3 bases and the J gene lost 6 bases, with 12 bases spanning the gap. This CDR3 is CSARPSRSNEQFF. CDR3 nucleotide sequence: TGCAGTGCTAGGCCTAGCAGAAGCAATGAGCAGTTCTTC.

This clonotype appeared many times. This chain joins TRBV5-1 and TRBJ2-7, with 7 bases matching TRBD2. The CDR3 is 14 amino acids. Germline lookup yields CDR1 SGHRS and CDR2 YFSETQ. Germline trimming cut 4 bases from V and 4 bases from J; bases unmatched to any gene: 8. In DNA, the CDR3 is TGCGCCAGCAGCAGCGGGGAGATAGGGTACGAGCAGTACTTC. Translated: CASSSGEIGYEQYF.